The sequence of this TCR beta chain was determined in a study of Tregs in tolerant kidney transplant recipients. The V end lost 2 bases, the J end lost 5 bases, and 9 bases lay between the germline ends. From germline, CDR1 is MDHEN and CDR2 SYDVKM. The CDR3 covers 14 residues. Assay used: immunoSEQ multiplex PCR; TCRdb lists only in-frame clones, some missing. This table holds around 78,000 clones, roughly 90% found once. The chain uses TRBV28 and TRBJ1-4; maybe TRBD1 (6 bases). Source: Tregs from blood, taken before the transplant. The source of this sequence is a human donor who received a combined kidney and bone marrow transplant. The CDR3: CASSLHGQNEKLFF. The CDR3 nucleotides are TGTGCCAGCAGTTTACATGGACAGAATGAAAAACTGTTTTTT.